These 27 T cell receptor beta chains were sequenced from one sample in a study of radiotherapy plus CTLA-4 blockade in lung cancer. The assay was immunoSEQ multiplex PCR, and TCRdb's table has in-frame clones only and misses some. The sample includes 95,000 to 150,000 clones, 90% of them seen just once. The specimen was peripheral blood, collected from a patient treated with radiotherapy plus ipilimumab. These receptors were obtained from a human donor with non-small cell lung cancer that progressed on radiotherapy plus ipilimumab.

This chain connects TRBV5-4 to TRBJ2-7; TRBD1 agrees at 9 bases. The length of the CDR3 is 18 residues. Germline trimming cut 4 bases from V and 4 bases from J; bases unmatched to any gene: 18. Germline V gene lookup returns CDR1 SGHNT and CDR2 YYREEE (reference sequence). The CDR3 coding sequence is TGTGCCAGCAGCCATAAAACAGGGGGCCGTCATCCCGGGTACGAGCAGTACTTC. The encoded protein is CASSHKTGGRHPGYEQYF.

This clone came up once. The CDR3 reads CASRDQLYGYTF. In nucleotides, the CDR3 is TGTGCCAGCAGAGACCAACTCTATGGCTACACCTTC. This rearrangement joins TRBV28 to TRBJ1-2; D is uncertain. The length of the CDR3 is 12 residues. The V end lost 6 bases, the J end lost 4 bases, and 9 bases lay between the germline ends. Germline assignment: CDR1 MDHEN and CDR2 SYDVKM.

In DNA, the CDR3 is TGTGCCAGCAGCTCACAAGTCCACACTGAAGCTTTCTTT. Encoded protein: CASSSQVHTEAFF. The chain recombines TRBV7-3 with TRBJ1-1; D ambiguous. The CDR3 totals 13 residues. Germline V lookup: CDR1 SGHTA, CDR2 FQGTGA. Trimming cost V 4 bases and J 3 bases, with 9 bases left between them.

The chain employs TRBV18 and TRBJ1-1; 7 nucleotides align to TRBD1. This CDR3 contains 15 residues. J gave up 8 bases and V 8 bases, and 17 bases lay outside the gene matches. Germline loops: CDR1 KGHSH, CDR2 LQKENI. The CDR3 region is CASRARGQRDGEAFF. In nucleotides, the CDR3 is TGTGCCAGCAGAGCGAGGGGACAGCGGGACGGGGAAGCTTTCTTT. Looking up the rest from reference TRBV18 and TRBJ1-1 gives the full variable domain: NAGVMQNPRHLVRRRGQEARLRCSPMKGHSHVYWYRQLPEEGLKFMVYLQKENIIDESGMPKERFSAEFPKEGPSILRIQQVVRGDSAAYFCASRARGQRDGEAFFGQGTRLTVV.

The V gene is TRBV29-1, the J gene TRBJ1-3; no firm D call. The CDR3 covers 13 residues. Germline CDR1 SQVTM, CDR2 ANQGSEA. The V gene lost 7 bases and the J gene lost 1 base, with 11 bases spanning the gap. For the CDR3, the DNA is TGCAGCGGGTCCGAAGGGTCTGGAAACACCATATATTTT. It is translated as CSGSEGSGNTIYF.

The genes are TRBV30 and TRBJ1-1; a possible D gene is TRBD1 (6 bases). Between the trimmed V and J ends, which lost 1 base and 5 bases, there was a span of 8 bases. The CDR3 is 12 amino acids. From germline, CDR1 is GTSNPN and CDR2 SVGIG (reference sequence). The DNA for the CDR3 is TGTGCCTGGAGTGGCCAGGGGACTGAAGCTTTCTTT. Encoded protein: CAWSGQGTEAFF.

This clone was counted a single time. The chain has TRBV6-1 and TRBJ1-4; 12 nucleotides agree with TRBD1. The V gene end was trimmed by 6 bases and the J gene end by 7 bases; junction bases not matched to a gene: 3. The CDR3 totals 14 residues. The germline CDR1 and CDR2 sequences are MNHNS and SASEGT. The CDR3 nucleotides are TGTGCCAGCAGAGGGACAGGGGGCGGTGAAAAACTGTTTTTT. Translated, it gives CASRGTGGGEKLFF.

The V and J genes are TRBV7-6 and TRBJ2-1; no clear D gene. Per the germline V gene, CDR1 is SGHVS and CDR2 is FNYEAQ. CDR3 length: 13 amino acids. Trimming cost V 2 bases and J 9 bases, with 11 bases left between them. The DNA of the CDR3 is TGTGCCAGCAGCTTACTATTCGTTAGTGAGCAGTTCTTC. As protein: CASSLLFVSEQFF.

The genes are TRBV5-1 and TRBJ2-3; D not certain. V lost 0 bases, J lost 0 bases, and 8 bases lay in between. This CDR3 region has 15 residues. Germline-derived CDR1 and CDR2 are SGHRS and YFSETQ. CDR3 residues: CASSLELGSTDTQYF. The CDR3 DNA sequence: TGCGCCAGCAGCTTGGAATTGGGGAGCACAGATACGCAGTATTTT.

This clone was seen only a few times. This sequence joins TRBV7-9 and TRBJ2-7, with unresolved D. CDR1 and CDR2 from the germline V gene are SEHNR and FQNEAQ (reference sequence). V was trimmed by 5 bases and J by 0 bases, leaving 11 bases between them. The CDR3 consists of 14 residues. CDR3 nucleotide sequence: TGTGCCAGCAGCCCGAACCCTAGCTCCTACGAGCAGTACTTC. This codes for CASSPNPSSYEQYF.

The rearrangement uses TRBV9 and TRBJ2-3; TRBD2 matches 10 bases. The trim removed 0 bases at V and 5 bases at J, leaving 6 bases unmatched. This CDR3 contains 16 residues. From germline, CDR1 is SGDLS and CDR2 YYNGEE. The CDR3 DNA is TGTGCCAGCAGCGTAGCAGCGGGAGGGCCGGGAGATACGCAGTATTTT. Amino acid sequence: CASSVAAGGPGDTQYF.

The rearrangement joins TRBV19 to TRBJ2-2; a possible D gene is TRBD2 (5 bases). The germline V and J ends were trimmed by 9 bases and 6 bases, with 14 bases remaining between them. The CDR3 contains 13 residues. Germline V gives CDR1 LNHDA, CDR2 SQIVND (reference sequence). The CDR3 coding sequence is TGTGCCAGCGGACTTGGTTCGGCCGGGGAGCTGTTTTTT. Protein: CASGLGSAGELFF.

The rearrangement links TRBV27 to TRBJ2-1; 10 bases line up with TRBD2. Germline trimming cut 3 bases from V and 4 bases from J; bases unmatched to any gene: 3. Germline CDR1 and CDR2: MNHEY and SMNVEV (reference sequence). This CDR3 spans 15 amino acids. CDR3 in DNA: TGTGCCAGCAGTTTTAGCGGGAGGACGTACAATGAGCAGTTCTTC. Translation gives CASSFSGRTYNEQFF.

The chain carries TRBV18 and TRBJ2-7, with TRBD1 as a possible D gene (8 bases). This CDR3 has 14 residues. The germline CDR1 and CDR2 sequences are KGHSH and LQKENI. V was shortened by 3 bases and J by 5 bases, with 14 bases between the two germline ends. The chain's CDR3 is CASSPFTGGDEQYF. For the CDR3, the DNA is TGTGCCAGCTCACCTTTCACAGGGGGGGACGAGCAGTACTTC.

There are a few counts of this clone. The rearrangement joins TRBV21-1 to TRBJ1-2. TRBV21-1 constitutes a pseudogene. This CDR3 has 10 residues. CDR3 DNA: TGTCCTCTGAGTAGGTATGGCTACACCTTC. Protein sequence: CPLSRYGYTF.

J is TRBJ2-7 and V is TRBV18; D possibly corresponds to TRBD1 (6 bases). The CDR3 loop spans 15 amino acids. Germline assignment: CDR1 KGHSH and CDR2 LQKENI. Trimming took 0 bases from V and 4 from J, leaving 13 bases between them. Here the CDR3 reads CASSPPSARGYEQYF. The CDR3 DNA is TGTGCCAGCTCACCACCGTCGGCTAGGGGGTACGAGCAGTACTTC.

The chain employs TRBV5-1 and TRBJ2-3; TRBD2 matches at 12 bases. Germline loops: CDR1 SGHRS, CDR2 YFSETQ. The CDR3 has 15 amino acids. The J segment lost 5 bases and the V segment lost 0 bases, leaving 1 base of the junction unmatched. This CDR3 is CASSLGLAGVDTQYF. The CDR3 nucleotides read TGCGCCAGCAGCTTGGGACTAGCGGGAGTAGATACGCAGTATTTT.

The chain joins TRBV7-9 to TRBJ1-4, with D unresolved. There are 14 residues in the CDR3. V lost 0 bases and J 3 bases, leaving 5 bases between the germline ends. Germline CDR1 reads SEHNR; CDR2 reads FQNEAQ (reference sequence). The CDR3: CASSLAGANEKLFF. The CDR3 region has the DNA TGTGCCAGCAGCTTAGCTGGGGCTAATGAAAAACTGTTTTTT.

The V call is TRBV9, the J call TRBJ2-3; D uncertain. Trimming removed 6 bases at V and 6 bases at J, with 11 bases between. The germline gives CDR1 SGDLS, CDR2 YYNGEE. CDR3 size: 12 residues. Here the CDR3 DNA reads TGTGCCAGCACCTTAGACGGGGATACGCAGTATTTT. It codes for CASTLDGDTQYF.

The chain combines TRBV9 with TRBJ1-3, with no clear D. Germline values: CDR1 SGDLS, CDR2 YYNGEE. Trimming removed 4 bases from V and 1 base from J, with 9 bases in between. The CDR3 covers 14 residues. CDR3 protein: CASSPPASGNTIYF. The DNA for the CDR3 is TGTGCCAGCAGCCCCCCGGCGTCTGGAAACACCATATATTTT.

The genes are TRBV2 and TRBJ1-1, with D uncertain. The CDR3 is made up of 13 amino acids. In germline, CDR1 is SNHLY, CDR2 FYNNEI. V was trimmed by 1 base and J by 2 bases, leaving 5 bases between them. The CDR3: CASSEGVNTEAFF. DNA for the CDR3: TGTGCCAGCAGTGAAGGGGTTAACACTGAAGCTTTCTTT.

The V call is TRBV7-3, the J call TRBJ2-3; D is perhaps TRBD2 (6 bases). Per germline, CDR1 SGHTA and CDR2 FQGTGA. With 6 bases removed from V and 2 bases from J, the gap between germline ends came to 18 bases. The CDR3 loop spans 16 amino acids. CDR3 sequence: CASSNSGGPDTDTQYF. CDR3 DNA sequence: TGTGCCAGCAGTAATAGCGGAGGTCCTGACACAGATACGCAGTATTTT. The full variable domain, completed using reference TRBV7-3 and TRBJ2-3, is GAGVSQTPSNKVTEKGKYVELRCDPISGHTALYWYRQSLGQGPEFLIYFQGTGAADDSGLPNDRFFAVRPEGSVSTLKIQRTERGDSAVYLCASSNSGGPDTDTQYFGPGTRLTVL.

This clone has just a few counts. The chain links TRBV19 to TRBJ1-3, with 7 bases lining up with TRBD1. The CDR3 contains 15 residues. Germline CDR1 reads LNHDA; CDR2 reads SQIVND (reference sequence). J lost 0 bases, V lost 6 bases, and 5 bases had no gene match. The CDR3 region is CASRRDSSSGNTIYF. The DNA of the CDR3 is TGTGCCAGTAGGAGGGACAGTTCCTCTGGAAACACCATATATTTT.

The chain uses TRBV2 and TRBJ1-1; D perhaps matches TRBD1 (6 bases). Germline CDR1 SNHLY, CDR2 FYNNEI. The CDR3 length is 13 residues. V lost 5 bases and J 2 bases, leaving 9 bases between the germline ends. In DNA form, the CDR3 reads TGTGCCAGCAGTCGGGACACCAACACTGAAGCTTTCTTT. This translates into CASSRDTNTEAFF. Full variable domain (outside the CDR3, taken from reference TRBV2 and TRBJ1-1): EPEVTQTPSHQVTQMGQEVILRCVPISNHLYFYWYRQILGQKVEFLVSFYNNEISEKSEIFDDQFSVERPDGSNFTLKIRSTKLEDSAMYFCASSRDTNTEAFFGQGTRLTVV.

The chain combines TRBV15 with TRBJ2-7; a possible D gene is TRBD1 (6 bases). The CDR3 runs to 17 residues. Trimming removed 0 bases from V and 9 bases from J, with 24 bases in between. Per the germline V gene, CDR1 is LNHNV and CDR2 is YYDKDF (reference sequence). The CDR3 here is CATSRDPPDRILRGQYF. The CDR3 DNA is TGTGCCACCAGCAGAGATCCCCCTGACAGGATCCTACGAGGGCAGTACTTC.

The V gene is TRBV29-1, the J gene TRBJ2-3, with D perhaps matching TRBD2 (7 bases). V lost 4 bases and J lost 5, with 13 bases in between. The CDR3 has 13 residues. CDR1 SQVTM and CDR2 ANQGSEA come from the germline V gene. CDR3 residues: CSVGGGAVDTQYF. The CDR3, as DNA: TGCAGCGTTGGTGGGGGGGCCGTAGATACGCAGTATTTT.

V usage is TRBV2 and J usage is TRBJ2-1; D is uncertain. The CDR3 is 11 residues long. CDR1 and CDR2 (germline): SNHLY, FYNNEI. V was trimmed by 6 bases and J by 8 bases, leaving 8 bases between them. The chain's CDR3 is CASRLGYEQFF. CDR3 DNA sequence: TGTGCCAGCAGGTTGGGATATGAGCAGTTCTTC. The whole variable domain, remainder taken from reference TRBV2 and TRBJ2-1, is EPEVTQTPSHQVTQMGQEVILRCVPISNHLYFYWYRQILGQKVEFLVSFYNNEISEKSEIFDDQFSVERPDGSNFTLKIRSTKLEDSAMYFCASRLGYEQFFGPGTRLTVL.